One sample yielded the 17 T cell receptor beta chains listed below, sequenced in a study of CD8 T cells in ankylosing spondylitis. General study findings and limits: Characteristic, it appeared, of ankylosing spondylitis blood was a TCR beta motif of roughly eight highly homologous variants.

Using its own MiXCR run on the 5' RACE reads, TCRdb lists one record per CDR3 protein. Of 220,000 or so distinct CDR3 sequences in the sample, around 20% were seen once. For these TCRs, the target antigens are not known. Sequencing was done on a sample of blood, either unsorted or a sorted T cell fraction (not recorded which). The source is a male donor with ankylosing spondylitis.

This clonotype was seen a handful of times. The V gene is TRBV7-9, the J gene TRBJ2-3; TRBD1 matches at 10 bases. The CDR3 totals 15 residues. CDR1 is SEHNR and CDR2 is FQNEAQ in the germline V gene (reference sequence). V shed 3 bases, J shed 4 bases, and the junction held 4 bases outside the gene matches. The CDR3 DNA is TGTGCCAGCAGCTTCTGGGACAGGGGCGCAGATACGCAGTATTTT. Its protein product is CASSFWDRGADTQYF.

This clonotype was seen a few times. V usage is TRBV5-4 and J usage is TRBJ2-7; D unclear. V was pared by 0 bases and J by 6 bases, with 10 bases between. The CDR3 covers 13 residues. Germline loops: CDR1 SGHNT, CDR2 YYREEE (reference sequence). The CDR3, as DNA: TGTGCCAGCAGCTTGGACAGTCTAGGCGAGCAGTACTTC. Its protein product is CASSLDSLGEQYF.

This clonotype was seen a few times. The chain links TRBV7-7 to TRBJ2-2, with TRBD1 as a possible D gene (6 bases). V was clipped by 1 base and J by 7 bases, with 19 bases between them. CDR3 length: 17 amino acids. From germline, CDR1 is SSHAT and CDR2 FNYEAQ (reference sequence). CDR3 amino acids: CASSLEGGPEADGELFF. The CDR3 DNA reads as TGTGCCAGCAGCTTAGAAGGGGGACCCGAGGCGGACGGGGAGCTGTTTTTT.

The J gene is TRBJ2-7, the V gene TRBV6-2 or TRBV6-3; 9 positions agree with TRBD2. The junction had 3 bases not matched to a gene; V was cut back by 4 bases and J by 2 bases. The germline V gene has CDR1 MNHEY and CDR2 SVGEGT. The length of the CDR3 is 14 residues. DNA for the CDR3: TGTGCCAGCAGTTCGGCGGGAGGGACCTACGAGCAGTACTTC. Its protein is CASSSAGGTYEQYF.

This clonotype was seen a few times. V and J are TRBV7-9 and TRBJ2-1; TRBD1 or TRBD2 may be the D gene (5 bases each). Germline V lookup: CDR1 SEHNR, CDR2 FQNEAQ (reference sequence). Trimming left V 5 bases short and J 5 bases short, with 13 bases between. The CDR3 extends over 14 amino acids. The CDR3 bases are TGTGCCAGCAGCAACGGGGACGGTGACAATGAGCAGTTCTTC. The encoded protein is CASSNGDGDNEQFF.

This clonotype came up a few times. This sequence joins TRBV9 and TRBJ2-3, with TRBD2 matching 15 bases. The junction had 3 bases not matched to a gene; V was cut back by 3 bases and J by 4 bases. The CDR3 totals 16 residues. The germline V gene has CDR1 SGDLS and CDR2 YYNGEE. The CDR3 nucleotides read TGTGCCAGCAGCGAGGGACTAGCGGGGGGTCCAGATACGCAGTATTTT. This codes for CASSEGLAGGPDTQYF. Looking up the rest from reference TRBV9 and TRBJ2-3 gives the full variable domain: DSGVTQTPKHLITATGQRVTLRCSPRSGDLSVYWYQQSLDQGLQFLIQYYNGEERAKGNILERFSAQQFPDLHSELNLSSLELGDSALYFCASSEGLAGGPDTQYFGPGTRLTVL.

This clonotype was seen repeatedly, ten times or more. This sequence joins TRBV4-2 and TRBJ2-7; TRBD2 agrees at 9 bases. With V trimmed by 8 bases and J by 7 bases, 15 bases remained unmatched. The CDR3 totals 15 residues. Germline V gene sequence: CDR1 LGHNA, CDR2 YNFKEQ. The CDR3 sequence is CASRGLAGLPGEQYF. Written as DNA, the CDR3 is TGTGCCAGCCGTGGGCTAGCGGGACTGCCGGGGGAGCAGTACTTC.

CDR3 DNA sequence: TGTGCCAGCAGCCACCGGACAGGGGGCGTTTTCTATGGCTACACCTTC. This encodes CASSHRTGGVFYGYTF. The chain employs TRBV3-1 and TRBJ1-2; 11 nucleotides match TRBD1. V shed 3 bases, J shed 4 bases, and the junction held 7 bases outside the gene matches. CDR1 and CDR2 from the germline V gene are LGHDT and YNNKEL (reference sequence). The CDR3 runs to 16 residues.

This clonotype was counted between two and nine times. The CDR3, as DNA: TGTGCCAGCAGCTTAGGGTCTACGAAAGCTGAAGCTTTCTTT. Its protein is CASSLGSTKAEAFF. The chain employs TRBV7-9 and TRBJ1-1; D is unresolved. Per the germline V gene, CDR1 is SEHNR and CDR2 is FQNEAQ (reference sequence). Deletions cut 1 base from V and 6 bases from J, with 12 bases between. CDR3 size: 14 residues.

CDR3 in DNA: TGTGCCAGCAGTGAAGAAAGCGGTGGGAACACTGAAGCTTTCTTT. Amino acid sequence: CASSEESGGNTEAFF. The rearrangement links TRBV6-1 to TRBJ1-1; D is uncertain. The CDR3 is made up of 15 amino acids. CDR1 is MNHNS, CDR2 SASEGT, per germline. V dropped 1 base and J dropped 1 base, with 10 bases sitting between them.

Many counts were recorded for this clonotype. This chain links TRBV12-3 or TRBV12-4 with TRBJ2-3; D call uncertain. Trimming took 5 bases from V and 5 from J, leaving 14 bases between them. The CDR3 runs 14 residues. CDR3 sequence: CASSPQELGDTQYF. CDR3 nucleotides: TGTGCCAGCAGTCCCCAGGAGCTTGGAGATACGCAGTATTTT.

This chain links TRBV27 with TRBJ2-6, with unresolved D. V was clipped by 6 bases and J by 4 bases, with 13 bases between them. The germline V gene encodes CDR1 MNHEY and CDR2 SMNVEV (reference sequence). The CDR3 length is 15 residues. The CDR3 DNA reads TGTGCCAGCAGCCCGTCCCCCTTCGGGGCCAACGTCCTGACTTTC. Encoded protein: CASSPSPFGANVLTF.

This clonotype occurred a few times. This chain connects TRBV7-9 to TRBJ2-2; TRBD2 matches at 14 bases. V lost 3 bases, J lost 7 bases, and 1 base stayed unmatched. The germline V gene encodes CDR1 SEHNR and CDR2 FQNEAQ (reference sequence). The CDR3 loop spans 15 amino acids. The chain's CDR3 is CASSFGLAGGGELFF. In nucleotides, the CDR3 is TGTGCCAGCAGCTTCGGACTAGCGGGAGGCGGGGAGCTGTTTTTT. The variable domain in full, completed from reference TRBV7-9 and TRBJ2-2, reads DTGVSQNPRHKITKRGQNVTFRCDPISEHNRLYWYRQTLGQGPEFLTYFQNEAQLEKSRLLSDRFSAERPKGSFSTLEIQRTEQGDSAMYLCASSFGLAGGGELFFGEGSRLTVL.

There are a few counts of this clonotype. The chain couples TRBV24-1 to TRBJ2-7; D unclear. From germline, CDR1 is KGHDR and CDR2 SFDVKD. V was trimmed by 4 bases and J by 3 bases, leaving 12 bases between them. CDR3 size: 14 residues. CDR3 in amino acids: CATSEAGSSYEQYF. The CDR3 DNA follows: TGTGCCACCAGTGAAGCAGGTTCTAGCTACGAGCAGTACTTC.

This clonotype was recorded a few times. V is TRBV6-4 and J is TRBJ2-1, with 10 bases identical to TRBD2. This CDR3 contains 14 residues. Germline assignment: CDR1 MRHNA and CDR2 SNTAGT. The trim removed 3 bases at V and 7 bases at J, leaving 3 bases unmatched. The DNA of the CDR3 is TGTGCCAGCAGTGAGAGCGGGGGGGCGAATGAGCAGTTCTTC. This sequence encodes CASSESGGANEQFF.

The sample holds many counts of this clonotype. This chain uses TRBV7-2 with TRBJ2-3; D ambiguous. V was trimmed by 6 bases and J by 2 bases, leaving 15 bases between them. CDR1 and CDR2 (germline): SGHTA, FQGNSA. The length of the CDR3 is 15 residues. The chain's CDR3 is CASSLGTTLTDTQYF. The CDR3 nucleotides read TGTGCCAGCAGTTTGGGAACGACCCTCACAGATACGCAGTATTTT.

This clonotype was seen a handful of times. The gene calls are TRBV19 and TRBJ1-5, with no clear D. Germline V gives CDR1 LNHDA, CDR2 SQIVND (reference sequence). V was trimmed by 2 bases and J by 7 bases, leaving 12 bases between them. This CDR3 is built from 14 residues. CDR3 residues: CASSIWREDQPQHF. For the CDR3, the DNA is TGTGCCAGTAGTATATGGCGGGAGGACCAGCCCCAGCATTTT. The full variable domain, completed using reference TRBV19 and TRBJ1-5, is DGGITQSPKYLFRKEGQNVTLSCEQNLNHDAMYWYRQDPGQGLRLIYYSQIVNDFQKGDIAEGYSVSREKKESFPLTVTSAQKNPTAFYLCASSIWREDQPQHFGDGTRLSIL.